Listed below are T cell receptor beta chains from one sample, sequenced in a study of blood T cell repertoires in COVID-19. The method was immunoSEQ multiplex PCR; TCRdb's version includes in-frame clones alone and lacks a portion of them. The sample carries 200,000 to 250,000 clones, approximately 90% recorded once. The specimen sequenced was peripheral blood. The receptors come from a man aged 25-45 years with COVID-19, enrolled during active disease. The CDR3 runs from the conserved cysteine through the conserved F or W. The D gene is left open where the match is weak. Some rows mark clone size as missing; the rest say once, few, many or name a class of expanded clone.

TRBJ1-3 . . 17 TRBV5-1 TGCGCCAGCAGCTTGGCCTCGGCAGGATCGTCTGGAAACACCATATATTTT CASSLASAGSSGNTIYF
TRBJ2-1 . . 14 TRBV14 TGTGCCAGCAGCCCCTCGAGCTCCTACAATGAGCAGTTCTTC CASSPSSSYNEQFF
TRBJ2-7 TRBD1 . 15 TRBV6-5 TGTGCCAGCAGTTACGCGGGACAGGGCTCCTACGAGCAGTACTTC CASSYAGQGSYEQYF
TRBJ2-7 . . 11 TRBV2 TGTGCCAGCAGTTTAGCCTACGAGCAGTACTTC CASSLAYEQYF
TRBJ2-7 TRBD1 . 14 TRBV4-3 TGCGCCAGCAGCCAAGATCTCAGGGGGCGCCTGCAGTACTTC CASSQDLRGRLQYF
TRBJ2-3 . . 12 TRBV19 TGTGCCAGTAGTACGTCCACAGATACGCAGTATTTT CASSTSTDTQYF
TRBJ1-3 . few 17 TRBV28 TGTGCCAGCAGTTTCCCGACTACTTCTAGCTCTGGAAACACCATATATTTT CASSFPTTSSSGNTIYF
TRBJ1-3 . . 17 TRBV7-9 TGTGCCAGCAGCTTAGCGGGAACAGGTTTCTCTGGAAACACCATATATTTT CASSLAGTGFSGNTIYF
TRBJ2-2 . . 13 TRBV12-3/TRBV12-4 TGTGCCAGCAGACCAGGGGTTACCGGGGAGCTGTTTTTT CASRPGVTGELFF
TRBJ2-2 TRBD1 . 15 TRBV6-5 TGTGCCAGCAGACTACAGGGGGCGAACACCGGGGAGCTGTTTTTT CASRLQGANTGELFF
TRBJ2-1 TRBD2 . 15 TRBV2 TGTGCCAGCAGGGGGAGCGGGGGGGCACACAATGAGCAGTTCTTC CASRGSGGAHNEQFF
TRBJ2-7 TRBD1 . 16 TRBV7-2 TGTGCCAGCAGCCCTAAACCTACAGGGGCGCTTTACGAGCAGTACTTC CASSPKPTGALYEQYF
TRBJ1-2 . . 14 TRBV30 TGTGCCTGGGCCGGGGGTGGGAGTCGGATCGGCTACACCTTC CAWAGGGSRIGYTF
TRBJ1-2 TRBD1 . 18 TRBV4-3 TGCGCCAGCAGCCAAGATCTCCACTCGACAGGGGGGCACTATGGCTACACCTTC CASSQDLHSTGGHYGYTF
TRBJ1-1 . . 14 TRBV5-6 TGTGCCAGCAGCCCCGACAGACCGAACACTGAAGCTTTCTTT CASSPDRPNTEAFF
TRBJ2-3 . . 13 TRBV7-9 TGTGCCAGCAGCTCCTCGAGCACAGATACGCAGTATTTT CASSSSSTDTQYF